This T cell receptor beta chain was captured by sequencing in a study of blood T cell repertoires in COVID-19. Looking at the study overall: Acute and convalescent COVID-19 samples came from the United States, Italy and Spain.

This clone was seen a handful of times. The CDR3 covers 14 residues. The V end lost 6 bases, the J end lost 9 bases, and 15 bases lay between the germline ends. Germline V gene lookup returns CDR1 SNHLY and CDR2 FYNNEI. In the authors' workflow: Estimation of nucleated cell counts was performed using reference gene primer amplification. Profiling relied on immunoSEQ multiplex PCR, and the TCRdb table lists in-frame clones only, not all of them. V and J calls and clone size come straight from that table; D and trimming were deduced from the DNA. The repertoire holds about 28,000 clones, with roughly 80% as singletons.

The chain has TRBV2 and TRBJ1-6; D is possibly TRBD1 (6 bases). Material for sequencing was peripheral blood. This clonotype originated in a woman aged 55-70 years with acute or convalescent COVID-19. The CDR3 sequence: CASSIGQTGSPLHF. As DNA, the CDR3 is TGTGCCAGCAGCATTGGACAGACCGGTTCACCCCTCCACTTT. Full variable domain (missing parts from reference TRBV2 and TRBJ1-6): EPEVTQTPSHQVTQMGQEVILRCVPISNHLYFYWYRQILGQKVEFLVSFYNNEISEKSEIFDDQFSVERPDGSNFTLKIRSTKLEDSAMYFCASSIGQTGSPLHFGNGTRLTVT.